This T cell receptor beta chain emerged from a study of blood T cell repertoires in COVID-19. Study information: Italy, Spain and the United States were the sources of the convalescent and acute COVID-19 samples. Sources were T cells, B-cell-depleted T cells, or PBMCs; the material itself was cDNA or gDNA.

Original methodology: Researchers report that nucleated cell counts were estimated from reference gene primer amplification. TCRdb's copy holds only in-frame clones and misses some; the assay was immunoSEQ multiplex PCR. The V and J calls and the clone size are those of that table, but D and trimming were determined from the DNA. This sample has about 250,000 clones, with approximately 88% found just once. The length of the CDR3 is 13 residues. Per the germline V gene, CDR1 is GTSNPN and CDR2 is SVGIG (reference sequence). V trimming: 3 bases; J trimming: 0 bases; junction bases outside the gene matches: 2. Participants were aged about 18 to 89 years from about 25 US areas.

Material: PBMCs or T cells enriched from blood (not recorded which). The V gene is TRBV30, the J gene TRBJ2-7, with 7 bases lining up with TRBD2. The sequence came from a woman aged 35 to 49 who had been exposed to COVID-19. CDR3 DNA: TGTGCCTGGAGCCTAGCGGCCTCCTACGAGCAGTACTTC. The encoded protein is CAWSLAASYEQYF.